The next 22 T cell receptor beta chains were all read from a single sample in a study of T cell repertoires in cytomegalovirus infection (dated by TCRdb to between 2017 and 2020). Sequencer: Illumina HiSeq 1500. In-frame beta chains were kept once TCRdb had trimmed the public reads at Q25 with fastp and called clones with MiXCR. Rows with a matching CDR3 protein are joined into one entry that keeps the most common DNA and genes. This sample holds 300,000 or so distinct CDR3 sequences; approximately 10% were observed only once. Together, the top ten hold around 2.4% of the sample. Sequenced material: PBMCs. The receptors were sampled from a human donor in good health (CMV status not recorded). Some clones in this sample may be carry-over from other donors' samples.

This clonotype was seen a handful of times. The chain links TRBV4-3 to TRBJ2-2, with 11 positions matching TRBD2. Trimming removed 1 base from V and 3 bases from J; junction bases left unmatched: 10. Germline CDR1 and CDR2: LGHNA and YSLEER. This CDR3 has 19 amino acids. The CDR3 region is CASSQGGVSGGADTGELFF. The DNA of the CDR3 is TGCGCCAGCAGCCAAGGAGGCGTTAGCGGGGGGGCCGACACCGGGGAGCTGTTTTTT.

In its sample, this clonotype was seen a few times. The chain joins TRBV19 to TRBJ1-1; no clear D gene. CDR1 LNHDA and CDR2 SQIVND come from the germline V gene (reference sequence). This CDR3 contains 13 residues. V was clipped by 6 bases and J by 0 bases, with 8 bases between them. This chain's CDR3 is CASRLTVNTEAFF. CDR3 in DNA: TGTGCCAGTAGATTGACGGTGAACACTGAAGCTTTCTTT.

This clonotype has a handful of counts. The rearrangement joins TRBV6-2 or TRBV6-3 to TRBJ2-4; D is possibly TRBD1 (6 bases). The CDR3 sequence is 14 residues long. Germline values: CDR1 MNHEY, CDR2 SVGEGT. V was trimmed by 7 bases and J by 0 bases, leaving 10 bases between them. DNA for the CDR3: TGTGCCAGCACCCAGGGGATAGCCAAAAACATTCAGTACTTC. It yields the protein CASTQGIAKNIQYF.

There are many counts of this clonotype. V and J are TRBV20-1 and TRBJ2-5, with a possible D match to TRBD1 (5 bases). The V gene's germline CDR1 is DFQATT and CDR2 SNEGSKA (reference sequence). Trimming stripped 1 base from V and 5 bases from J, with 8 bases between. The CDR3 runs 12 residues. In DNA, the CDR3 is TGCAGTGCTAGAGGCAGGGTCGAGACCCAGTACTTC. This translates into CSARGRVETQYF.

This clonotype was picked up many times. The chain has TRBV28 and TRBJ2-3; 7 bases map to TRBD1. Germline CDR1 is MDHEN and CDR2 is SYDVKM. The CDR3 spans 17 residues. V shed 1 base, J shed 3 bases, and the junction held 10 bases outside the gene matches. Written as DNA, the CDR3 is TGTGCCAGCAGTTTATCCCCGTGGGCAGGGGGTACAGATACGCAGTATTTT. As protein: CASSLSPWAGGTDTQYF.

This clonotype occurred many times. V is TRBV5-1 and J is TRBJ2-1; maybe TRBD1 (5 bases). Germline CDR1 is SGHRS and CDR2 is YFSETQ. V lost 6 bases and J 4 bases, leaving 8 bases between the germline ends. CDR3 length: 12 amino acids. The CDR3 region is CASKTGYNEQFF. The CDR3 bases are TGCGCCAGCAAAACAGGTTACAATGAGCAGTTCTTC.

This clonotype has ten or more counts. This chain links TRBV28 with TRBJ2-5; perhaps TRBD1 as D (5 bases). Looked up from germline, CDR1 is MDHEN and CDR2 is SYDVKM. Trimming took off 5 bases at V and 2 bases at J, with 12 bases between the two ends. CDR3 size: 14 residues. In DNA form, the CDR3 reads TGTGCCAGCAGTCCCCGACAGACGCAAGAGACCCAGTACTTC. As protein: CASSPRQTQETQYF.

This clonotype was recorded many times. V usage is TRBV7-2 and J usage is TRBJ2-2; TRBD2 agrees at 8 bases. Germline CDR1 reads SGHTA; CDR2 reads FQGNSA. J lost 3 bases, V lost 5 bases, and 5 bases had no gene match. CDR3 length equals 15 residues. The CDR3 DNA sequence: TGTGCCAGCAGCCCACGGGGGGGTCACACCGGGGAGCTGTTTTTT. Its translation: CASSPRGGHTGELFF.

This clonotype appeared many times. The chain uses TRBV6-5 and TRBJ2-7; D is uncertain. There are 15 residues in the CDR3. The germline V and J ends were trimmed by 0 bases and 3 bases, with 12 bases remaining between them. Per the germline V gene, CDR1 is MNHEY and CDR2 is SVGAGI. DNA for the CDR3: TGTGCCAGCAGTTACTCGTCGGTAGGGCTCTACGAGCAGTACTTC. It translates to CASSYSSVGLYEQYF.

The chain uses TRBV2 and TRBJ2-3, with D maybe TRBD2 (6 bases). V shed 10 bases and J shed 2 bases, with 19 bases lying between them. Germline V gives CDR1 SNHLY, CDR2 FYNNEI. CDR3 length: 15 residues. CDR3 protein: CAIPGRRGDTDTQYF. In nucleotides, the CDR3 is TGTGCCATCCCGGGCCGGCGGGGTGACACAGATACGCAGTATTTT.

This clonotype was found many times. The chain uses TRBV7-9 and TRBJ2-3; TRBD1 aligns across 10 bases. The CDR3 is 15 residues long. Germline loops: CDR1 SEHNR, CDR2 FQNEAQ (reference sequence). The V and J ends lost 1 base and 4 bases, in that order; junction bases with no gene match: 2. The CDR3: CASSLGTGGADTQYF. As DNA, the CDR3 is TGTGCCAGCAGCTTAGGGACAGGGGGGGCAGATACGCAGTATTTT. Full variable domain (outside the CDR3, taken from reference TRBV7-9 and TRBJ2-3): DTGVSQNPRHKITKRGQNVTFRCDPISEHNRLYWYRQTLGQGPEFLTYFQNEAQLEKSRLLSDRFSAERPKGSFSTLEIQRTEQGDSAMYLCASSLGTGGADTQYFGPGTRLTVL.

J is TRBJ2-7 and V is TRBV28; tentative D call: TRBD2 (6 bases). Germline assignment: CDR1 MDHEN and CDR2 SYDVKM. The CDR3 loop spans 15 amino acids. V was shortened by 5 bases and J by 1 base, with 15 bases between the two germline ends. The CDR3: CASSTPGGPSYEQYV. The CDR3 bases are TGTGCCAGCAGTACGCCCGGGGGACCGTCCTACGAGCAGTACGTC.

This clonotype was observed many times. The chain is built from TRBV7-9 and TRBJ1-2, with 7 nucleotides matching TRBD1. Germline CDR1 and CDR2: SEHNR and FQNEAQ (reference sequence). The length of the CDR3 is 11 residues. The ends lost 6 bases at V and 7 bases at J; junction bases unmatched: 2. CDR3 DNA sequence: TGTGCCAGCAGTCGGGACAGTGGCTACACCTTC. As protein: CASSRDSGYTF.

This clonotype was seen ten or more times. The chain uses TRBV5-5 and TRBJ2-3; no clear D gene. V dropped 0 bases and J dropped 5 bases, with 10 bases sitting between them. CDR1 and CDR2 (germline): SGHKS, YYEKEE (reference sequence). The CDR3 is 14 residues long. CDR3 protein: CASSLGVAGDTQYF. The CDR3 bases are TGTGCCAGCAGCTTGGGGGTTGCTGGAGATACGCAGTATTTT.

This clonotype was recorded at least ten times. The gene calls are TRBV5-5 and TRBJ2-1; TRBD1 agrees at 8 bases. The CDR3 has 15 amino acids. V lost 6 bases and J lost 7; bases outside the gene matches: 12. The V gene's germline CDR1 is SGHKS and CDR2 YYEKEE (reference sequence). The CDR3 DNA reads TGTGCCAGCAACCCTGGGGCAGGGGGCATGAATGAGCAGTTCTTC. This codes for CASNPGAGGMNEQFF. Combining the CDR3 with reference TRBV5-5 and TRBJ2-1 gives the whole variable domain DAGVTQSPTHLIKTRGQQVTLRCSPISGHKSVSWYQQVLGQGPQFIFQYYEKEERGRGNFPDRFSARQFPNYSSELNVNALLLGDSALYLCASNPGAGGMNEQFFGPGTRLTVL.

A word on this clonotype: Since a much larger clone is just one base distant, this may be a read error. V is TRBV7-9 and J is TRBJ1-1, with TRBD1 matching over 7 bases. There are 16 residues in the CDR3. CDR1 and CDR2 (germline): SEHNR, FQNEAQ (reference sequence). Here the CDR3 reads CAGSPEGGGGKSEAFF. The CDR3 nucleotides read TGTGCCGGCAGCCCAGAGGGCGGAGGGGGCAAAAGTGAAGCTTTCTTT. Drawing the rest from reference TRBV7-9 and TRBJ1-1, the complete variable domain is DTGVSQNPRHKITKRGQNVTFRCDPISEHNRLYWYRQTLGQGPEFLTYFQNEAQLEKSRLLSDRFSAERPKGSFSTLEIQRTEQGDSAMYLCAGSPEGGGGKSEAFFGQGTRLTVV.

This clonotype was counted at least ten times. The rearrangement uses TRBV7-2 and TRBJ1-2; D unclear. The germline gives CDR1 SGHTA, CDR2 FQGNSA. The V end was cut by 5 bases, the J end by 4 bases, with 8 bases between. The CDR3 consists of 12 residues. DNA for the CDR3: TGTGCCAGCAGCATAGACACCTATGGCTACACCTTC. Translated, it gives CASSIDTYGYTF. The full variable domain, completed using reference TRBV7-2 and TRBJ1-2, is GAGVSQSPSNKVTEKGKDVELRCDPISGHTALYWYRQSLGQGLEFLIYFQGNSAPDKSGLPSDRFSAERTGGSVSTLTIQRTQQEDSAVYLCASSIDTYGYTFGSGTRLTVV.

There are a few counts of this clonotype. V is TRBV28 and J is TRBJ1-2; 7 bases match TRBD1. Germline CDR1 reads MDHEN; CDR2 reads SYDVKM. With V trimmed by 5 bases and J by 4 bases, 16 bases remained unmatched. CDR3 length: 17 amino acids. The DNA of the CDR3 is TGTGCCAGCAGTAGAGGCCAACAGGGGTCCGGGGGCTATGGCTACACCTTC. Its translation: CASSRGQQGSGGYGYTF.

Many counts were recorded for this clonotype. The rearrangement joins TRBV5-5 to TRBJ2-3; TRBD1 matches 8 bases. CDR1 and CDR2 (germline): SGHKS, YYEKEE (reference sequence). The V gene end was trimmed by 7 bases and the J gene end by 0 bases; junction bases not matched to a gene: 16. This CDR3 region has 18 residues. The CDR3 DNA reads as TGTGCCAGCGCCTTTTCCCCCGGGACAGGACTTAGCACAGATACGCAGTATTTT. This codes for CASAFSPGTGLSTDTQYF. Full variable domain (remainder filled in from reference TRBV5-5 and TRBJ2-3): DAGVTQSPTHLIKTRGQQVTLRCSPISGHKSVSWYQQVLGQGPQFIFQYYEKEERGRGNFPDRFSARQFPNYSSELNVNALLLGDSALYLCASAFSPGTGLSTDTQYFGPGTRLTVL.

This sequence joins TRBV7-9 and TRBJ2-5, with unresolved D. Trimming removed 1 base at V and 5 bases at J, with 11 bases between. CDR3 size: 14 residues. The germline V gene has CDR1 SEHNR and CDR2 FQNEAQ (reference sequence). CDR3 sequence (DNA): TGTGCCAGCAGCTTAGGAGGCTTTGGGGAGACCCAGTACTTC. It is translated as CASSLGGFGETQYF.

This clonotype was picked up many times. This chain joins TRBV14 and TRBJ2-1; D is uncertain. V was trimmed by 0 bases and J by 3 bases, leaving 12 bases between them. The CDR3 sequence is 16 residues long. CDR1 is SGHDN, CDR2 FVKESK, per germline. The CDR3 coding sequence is TGTGCCAGCAGCCAAGATCTAGGATACAACTACAATGAGCAGTTCTTC. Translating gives CASSQDLGYNYNEQFF.

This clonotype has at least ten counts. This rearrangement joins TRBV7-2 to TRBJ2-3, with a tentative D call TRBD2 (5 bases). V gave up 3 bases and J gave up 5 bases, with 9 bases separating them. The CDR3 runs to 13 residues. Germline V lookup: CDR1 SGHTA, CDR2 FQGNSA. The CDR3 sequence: CASSFTRGDTQYF. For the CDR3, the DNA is TGTGCCAGCAGCTTCACTCGGGGAGATACGCAGTATTTT.